Below are 20 T cell receptor beta chains sequenced from a single sample in a study of technical replicates of blood from a few donors. Assay: immunoSEQ multiplex PCR; the TCRdb copy retains only in-frame clones and omits some. The sample records about 60,000 clones, 85% to 90% being singletons. Specimen: PBMCs. The receptors derive from a human donor in good health. Some clones in this sample may be carry-over from other donors' samples.

This chain's CDR3 is CASSLGQGRTNSPLHF. CDR3 in DNA: TGTGCCAGTAGTCTCGGACAGGGTCGGACTAATTCACCCCTCCACTTT. This sequence joins TRBV19 and TRBJ1-6; 8 nucleotides align to TRBD1. The CDR3 is made up of 16 amino acids. Germline CDR1 is LNHDA and CDR2 is SQIVND (reference sequence). J was trimmed by 6 bases and V by 5 bases; bases with no gene match: 9.

The chain employs TRBV18 and TRBJ2-2; no clear D gene. Trimming cost V 3 bases and J 5 bases, with 19 bases left between them. The CDR3 totals 17 residues. Looked up from germline, CDR1 is KGHSH and CDR2 is LQKENI. The CDR3 here is CASSPLSAALTTGELFF. In DNA, the CDR3 is TGTGCCAGCTCACCTCTGAGTGCCGCGTTAACGACCGGGGAGCTGTTTTTT.

The V and J genes are TRBV4-1 and TRBJ1-2, with D possibly being TRBD1 (5 bases). The V and J ends lost 0 bases and 0 bases respectively, with 5 bases between them. The CDR3 totals 14 residues. From germline, CDR1 is MGHRA and CDR2 YSYEKL. CDR3 region: CASSQEGANYGYTF. The CDR3 DNA sequence: TGCGCCAGCAGCCAAGAAGGGGCTAACTATGGCTACACCTTC.

The chain is built from TRBV12-5 and TRBJ2-1; D is perhaps TRBD1 (5 bases). The CDR3 spans 15 residues. In germline, CDR1 is LGHNT, CDR2 FRNRAP. Trimming stripped 5 bases from V and 6 bases from J, with 17 bases between. The CDR3 protein is CASGQGLTRGNEQFF. CDR3 DNA: TGTGCTAGTGGTCAGGGCCTGACAAGGGGCAATGAGCAGTTCTTC.

The genes are TRBV18 and TRBJ1-6; a weak D match, TRBD1 (5 bases). V was pared by 2 bases and J by 6 bases, with 8 bases between. Per germline, CDR1 KGHSH and CDR2 LQKENI. The CDR3 runs 14 residues. The DNA of the CDR3 is TGTGCCAGCTCACCAGGACATCTTAATTCACCCCTCCACTTT. Its protein product is CASSPGHLNSPLHF. The full variable domain, with the rest looked up from reference TRBV18 and TRBJ1-6, is NAGVMQNPRHLVRRRGQEARLRCSPMKGHSHVYWYRQLPEEGLKFMVYLQKENIIDESGMPKERFSAEFPKEGPSILRIQQVVRGDSAAYFCASSPGHLNSPLHFGNGTRLTVT.

This chain uses TRBV29-1 with TRBJ1-1; TRBD1 agrees at 9 bases. J gave up 3 bases and V 7 bases, and 3 bases lay outside the gene matches. Germline loops: CDR1 SQVTM, CDR2 ANQGSEA. The CDR3 totals 12 residues. CDR3: CSARQGDTEAFF. Written as DNA, the CDR3 is TGCAGCGCTCGACAGGGGGACACTGAAGCTTTCTTT.

The J gene is TRBJ2-7, the V gene TRBV6-6, with 8 nucleotides matching TRBD2. Per germline, CDR1 MNHNY and CDR2 SVGAGI (reference sequence). V lost 8 bases and J lost 4; bases outside the gene matches: 10. There are 14 residues in the CDR3. CDR3 coding DNA: TGTGCCAGCCGATTTAGCGGGACGACATACGAGCAGTACTTC. It codes for CASRFSGTTYEQYF.

The chain joins TRBV7-9 to TRBJ1-1; TRBD1 matches at 8 bases. CDR1 is SEHNR and CDR2 is FQNEAQ in the germline V gene (reference sequence). CDR3 length equals 16 residues. Unmatched junction bases numbered 8, after V lost 5 bases and J lost 0 bases. The CDR3 sequence is CASSPGTGLMNTEAFF. CDR3 sequence (DNA): TGTGCCAGCAGCCCCGGGACAGGCCTCATGAACACTGAAGCTTTCTTT.

The chain combines TRBV18 with TRBJ1-1, with D possibly being TRBD1 (5 bases). Germline loops: CDR1 KGHSH, CDR2 LQKENI. V shed 3 bases and J shed 1 base, with 6 bases lying between them. The CDR3 is 13 residues long. CDR3 amino acids: CASSPGGNTEAFF. In DNA, the CDR3 is TGTGCCAGCTCACCGGGGGGGAACACTGAAGCTTTCTTT.

The chain links TRBV20-1 to TRBJ1-2; the match to TRBD1 covers 8 bases. CDR3 length: 11 residues. Germline V CDR1 and CDR2: DFQATT, SNEGSKA (reference sequence). With 6 bases clipped from V and 7 bases from J, the junction kept 4 bases outside the gene matches. The CDR3 nucleotides read TGCAGTGCACAGGGGGGCTTTGGCTACACCTTC. Residues: CSAQGGFGYTF.

This rearrangement joins TRBV6-5 to TRBJ2-7, with D uncertain. There are 14 residues in the CDR3. V was cut by 2 bases and J by 2 bases, with 10 bases left in between. Germline V gives CDR1 MNHEY, CDR2 SVGAGI. The CDR3 DNA reads TGTGCCAGCAGTTACCAGCAGGAAGCCTACGAGCAGTACTTC. It translates to CASSYQQEAYEQYF.

Here the CDR3 DNA reads TGTGCCAGCAGTGACGGGGGGTCTGGGGCCAACGTCCTGACTTTC. Its translation is CASSDGGSGANVLTF. The chain links TRBV6-4 to TRBJ2-6, with D possibly being TRBD2 (6 bases). With 2 bases removed from V and 1 base from J, the gap between germline ends came to 6 bases. CDR1 MRHNA and CDR2 SNTAGT come from the germline V gene. This CDR3 contains 15 residues.

This sequence joins TRBV18 and TRBJ1-2; D possibly corresponds to TRBD1 (5 bases). The V gene's germline CDR1 is KGHSH and CDR2 LQKENI. The CDR3 has 15 residues. V shed 3 bases and J shed 5 bases, with 16 bases lying between them. CDR3: CASSPPNGRGYGYTF. The CDR3 nucleotides read TGTGCCAGCTCACCCCCGAACGGGAGGGGTTATGGCTACACCTTC.

This chain joins TRBV11-3 and TRBJ2-2, with 8 bases matching TRBD2. This CDR3 region has 15 residues. The V gene's germline CDR1 is SGHNT and CDR2 YENEEA. The ends lost 3 bases at V and 4 bases at J; junction bases unmatched: 4. DNA for the CDR3: TGTGCCAGCAGCTTTTATCGGGAGGGCACCGGGGAGCTGTTTTTT. Protein: CASSFYREGTGELFF.

The chain recombines TRBV6-4 with TRBJ2-7; 9 positions agree with TRBD1. The trim removed 4 bases at V and 5 bases at J, leaving 3 bases unmatched. There are 13 residues in the CDR3. Germline lookup yields CDR1 MRHNA and CDR2 SNTAGT. In nucleotides, the CDR3 is TGTGCCAGCAGTGCGACAGGGGGGGACGAGCAGTACTTC. Amino acid sequence: CASSATGGDEQYF.

V and J are TRBV7-8 and TRBJ2-7; D gene unclear. The CDR3 sequence is 11 residues long. Trimming removed 5 bases from V and 3 bases from J, with 5 bases in between. Germline CDR1 and CDR2: SGHVS and FQNEAQ. The CDR3 sequence: CASSTNYEQYF. The CDR3 region has the DNA TGTGCCAGCAGCACTAACTACGAGCAGTACTTC.

The chain carries TRBV27 and TRBJ2-7, with D possibly being TRBD2 (5 bases). Germline CDR1 MNHEY, CDR2 SMNVEV (reference sequence). CDR3 length: 13 residues. Trimming took off 2 bases at V and 8 bases at J, with 13 bases between the two ends. CDR3 nucleotide sequence: TGTGCCAGCAGTTTAGAGGGCAAAGGCCAGCAGTACTTC. Its translation is CASSLEGKGQQYF.

The chain joins TRBV7-9 to TRBJ2-3, with D possibly matching TRBD2 (6 bases). The germline CDR1 and CDR2 sequences are SEHNR and FQNEAQ (reference sequence). With 5 bases removed from V and 4 bases from J, the gap between germline ends came to 16 bases. CDR3 length: 15 amino acids. CDR3 nucleotides: TGTGCCAGCAGCAGGGACGGGAGTTTCTCAGATACGCAGTATTTT. As protein: CASSRDGSFSDTQYF.

The chain joins TRBV7-6 to TRBJ2-1; 10 bases align to TRBD2. The CDR3 totals 18 residues. With 1 base clipped from V and 7 bases from J, the junction kept 13 bases outside the gene matches. Germline CDR1 reads SGHVS; CDR2 reads FNYEAQ. CDR3 nucleotide sequence: TGTGCCAGCAGCTTAGAAGGTTCGGCTAGCGGGAGTTGGAATGAGCAGTTCTTC. Translating it yields CASSLEGSASGSWNEQFF.

This clone was seen once. The CDR3 loop is CAWSVGGTQETQYF. CDR3 bases: TGTGCCTGGAGTGTAGGCGGTACCCAAGAGACCCAGTACTTC. The chain carries TRBV30 and TRBJ2-5, with D uncertain. This CDR3 has 14 amino acids. Germline V lookup: CDR1 GTSNPN, CDR2 SVGIG (reference sequence). V lost 0 bases to trimming and J lost 1 base, with 9 bases between them.